This is a list of T cell receptor beta chains from one sample in a study of CD8+CD57+ T cells in acquired aplastic anemia. Via MiXCR, TCRdb re-called the reads, giving one row per CDR3 protein. This table has 180,000 or so distinct CDR3 sequences, under 50% appearing once. Source material: sorted CD4+, CD8+, or CD8+CD57+ T cells (not recorded which) from PBMCs. These TCRs come from a human donor with aplastic anemia. Each CDR3 is given with its conserved first and last residue. The D gene is left open where the match is weak. Not every row has a clone size; where given, it reads once, few, many or a size class.

j_call	v_call	d_call	clone_size	cdr3_nt	cdr3_aa
TRBJ1-1	TRBV19	-	few	TGTGCCAGTAAAGAGTTTGGGGAGAGGAACACTGAAGCTTTCTTT	CASKEFGERNTEAFF
TRBJ2-7	TRBV12-3/TRBV12-4	-	-	TGTGCCAGCAGTTCCGGGACTTTAAACACCGGGGAGCTGTACTTC	CASSSGTLNTGELYF
TRBJ2-3	TRBV29-1	TRBD1	-	TGCAGCGTTCGCGGGACAGGGGGCGCAGATACGCAGTATTTT	CSVRGTGGADTQYF
TRBJ2-7	TRBV20-1	-	-	TGCAGTGCTACTCAGCGGCGGGGACACTACGAGCAGTACTTC	CSATQRRGHYEQYF
TRBJ2-7	TRBV29-1	-	few	TGCAGCGTGCGGAGGGGCGGATCCTACGAGCAGTACTTC	CSVRRGGSYEQYF
TRBJ2-7	TRBV10-1	TRBD1	-	TGCGCCACCCCTCCCGGGACAGGCTCATACGAGCAGTACTTC	CATPPGTGSYEQYF
TRBJ2-7	TRBV5-6	TRBD1	few	TGTGCCAGCAGCCCGGGCCCGGGACAGGGTAGCCATGAGCAGTACTTC	CASSPGPGQGSHEQYF
TRBJ1-6	TRBV10-3	TRBD1	-	TGTGCCATCAGGCCGGGACAGGGAAATTCACCCCTCCACTTT	CAIRPGQGNSPLHF
TRBJ2-2	TRBV20-1	TRBD1	many	TGCAGTGCGGAAACAGGGGACGTAATGAACACCGGGGAGCTGTTTTTT	CSAETGDVMNTGELFF
TRBJ2-7	TRBV29-1	-	-	TGCAGCGGGGGAGAGTCCTTTGCCTACGAGCAGTACTTC	CSGGESFAYEQYF
TRBJ2-3	TRBV25-1	TRBD2	-	TGTGCCAGCAGTCAACTAGCGGGGACTAGCACAGATACGCAGTATTTT	CASSQLAGTSTDTQYF
TRBJ1-1	TRBV12-3/TRBV12-4	TRBD1	-	TGTGCCAGCAGTCGAACAGGGGGCGCGGACACTGAAGCTTTCTTT	CASSRTGGADTEAFF
TRBJ2-7	TRBV6-1	-	-	TGTGCCAGCAGTCTGCGGAACGAGCAGTACTTC	CASSLRNEQYF
TRBJ1-4	TRBV15	-	-	TGTGCCACCAGCAGAGATCGGCTCGGGGCTACTAATGAAAAACTGTTTTTT	CATSRDRLGATNEKLFF
TRBJ1-2	TRBV6-1	-	-	TGTGCCAGCAGAATGGGGACTATAAGAAGGTATGGCTACACCTTC	CASRMGTIRRYGYTF
TRBJ1-3	TRBV29-1	-	few	TGCAGCGTTGATGTCACCAACTCTGGAAACACCATATATTTT	CSVDVTNSGNTIYF
TRBJ2-7	TRBV6-5	TRBD2	many	TGTGCCAGCAGTTACGGCGGGAGGGCTTACGAGCAGTACTTC	CASSYGGRAYEQYF
TRBJ2-5	TRBV19	-	few	TGTGCCACTCAGGGCAGAGAGACCCAGTACTTC	CATQGRETQYF
TRBJ1-1	TRBV5-1	-	many	TGCGCCAGCAGCTTGGTTCGGCTGAACACTGAAGCTTTCTTT	CASSLVRLNTEAFF
TRBJ1-1	TRBV29-1	TRBD1	-	TGCAGCGTGAACGCCGGGACAGGGGTGAACACTGAAGCTTTCTTT	CSVNAGTGVNTEAFF
TRBJ1-2	TRBV19	TRBD1	-	TGTGCCAGTAGTAAAGGAGGCAGGGGGCTTGTTGGCTACACCTTC	CASSKGGRGLVGYTF
TRBJ1-2	TRBV28	-	few	TGTGCCAGCAGTTCCCAAGGGTGGGATGGCTACACCTTC	CASSSQGWDGYTF
TRBJ2-5	TRBV7-9	TRBD2	-	TGTGCCAGCAGCCGGACTAGCGGGAGTGGATCCCAAGAAACCCAGTACTTC	CASSRTSGSGSQETQYF
TRBJ2-3	TRBV6-2/TRBV6-3	TRBD2	-	TGTGCCAGCAGAATCGACGGGGGGAGCACAGATATGCAGTATTTT	CASRIDGGSTDMQYF
TRBJ2-3	TRBV14	TRBD2	many	TGTGCCACCGCCGGGGGGAGAAGGACAGATACGCAGTATTTT	CATAGGRRTDTQYF
TRBJ1-1	TRBV7-2	-	many	TGTGCCAGCAGCTCGGGACCCGGGAACACTGAAGCTTTCTTT	CASSSGPGNTEAFF
TRBJ1-1	TRBV3-1	-	many	TGTGCCAGCAGCCAAAGGGACGCCTGGGCTGAAGCTTTCTTT	CASSQRDAWAEAFF
TRBJ1-2	TRBV10-3	-	-	TGTGCCATCACAGACAACTCGGGTGGCTACACCTTC	CAITDNSGGYTF
TRBJ2-5	TRBV7-2	TRBD2	many	TGTGCCAGCAACCAACTAGCGGGGGGGCCCGAGACCCAGTACTTC	CASNQLAGGPETQYF
TRBJ2-1	TRBV15	-	few	TGTGCCACCAGCACACCCGCGTCCCGCAATGAGCAGTTCTTC	CATSTPASRNEQFF
TRBJ1-6	TRBV2	-	-	TGTGCCAGCCTAGGCCAGCCCCCATCACCCCTCCACTTT	CASLGQPPSPLHF
TRBJ1-2	TRBV25-1	TRBD1	few	TGTGCCAGCAGTGGGGGACAGGCCGTTCCACCGTTATATGGCTACACCTTC	CASSGGQAVPPLYGYTF
TRBJ1-2	TRBV5-1	-	many	TGCGCCAGCAGCTTGGGGACAGCCCTCATTTATGGCTACACCTTC	CASSLGTALIYGYTF
TRBJ2-1	TRBV10-3	TRBD2	-	TGTGCCATCGCCATGGAGCTAGCGGGAGACAATGAGCAGTTCTTC	CAIAMELAGDNEQFF
TRBJ1-6	TRBV19	-	-	TGTGCCAGTATTAGGCAGGGCGGTCCACCCCTCCACTTT	CASIRQGGPPLHF
TRBJ2-1	TRBV2	TRBD1	few	TGTGCCACACTACGGGACAGTGCTTACAATGAGCAGTTCTTC	CATLRDSAYNEQFF
TRBJ2-5	TRBV24-1	TRBD2	once	TGTGCCACCAGTTTTCTACTAGCGGTCCAAGAAACCCAGTACTTC	CATSFLLAVQETQYF